This entry features one T cell receptor (beta chain) sequence. The antigen is undetermined. The CDR3 is made up of 16 amino acids. V lost 0 bases and J lost 3; bases outside the gene matches: 7. The germline CDR1 and CDR2 sequences are SGHRS and YFSETQ. These data originate in a study of human T cells and chemical hapten exposure. Notes on the study in general: Because they had alopecia, donors may respond immunologically unlike healthy people. Compared to controls, expanded TCRs made significantly more large clusters of similar CDR3s.

Unique molecular identifiers were affixed to discrete cDNA molecules within the library. Each CDR3 protein is one row after TCRdb ran MiXCR on the RACE reads. The sample gives 110,000 to 150,000 distinct CDR3 sequences, 10% to 15% of which show up once; about 1.3% is in the top ten. The time point here: patch test 2, 6 weeks after DPC sensitization. Noted treatment: therapeutic diphenylcyclopropenone sensitization with weekly scalp DPC. The chain has TRBV5-1 and TRBJ2-3; 7 positions match TRBD1. The clonotype originates from a woman in her fifties or sixties with alopecia areata. Some clones in this sample may be carry-over from other donors' samples. Sequencing was performed on whole blood, taken in connection with sensitization to the hapten diphenylcyclopropenone (DPC). The CDR3 sequence is CASSLDRGSSTDTQYF. In nucleotides, the CDR3 is TGCGCCAGCAGCTTGGACAGGGGAAGTAGTACAGATACGCAGTATTTT.